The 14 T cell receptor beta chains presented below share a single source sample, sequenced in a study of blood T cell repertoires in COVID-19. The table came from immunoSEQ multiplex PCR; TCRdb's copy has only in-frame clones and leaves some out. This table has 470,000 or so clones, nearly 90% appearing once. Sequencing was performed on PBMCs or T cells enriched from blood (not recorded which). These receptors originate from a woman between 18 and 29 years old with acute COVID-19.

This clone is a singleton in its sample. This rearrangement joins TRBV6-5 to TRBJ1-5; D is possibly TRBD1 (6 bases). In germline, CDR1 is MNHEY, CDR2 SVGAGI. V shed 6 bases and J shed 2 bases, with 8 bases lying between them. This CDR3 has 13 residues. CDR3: CASRGAGNQPQHF. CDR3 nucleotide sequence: TGTGCCAGCAGGGGGGCTGGCAATCAGCCCCAGCATTTT.

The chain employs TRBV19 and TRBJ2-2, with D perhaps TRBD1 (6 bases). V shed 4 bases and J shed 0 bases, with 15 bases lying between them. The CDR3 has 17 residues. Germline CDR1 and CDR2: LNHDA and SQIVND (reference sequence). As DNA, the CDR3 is TGTGCCAGTAGTACCTTCCGGGACATACCGAACACCGGGGAGCTGTTTTTT. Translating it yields CASSTFRDIPNTGELFF.

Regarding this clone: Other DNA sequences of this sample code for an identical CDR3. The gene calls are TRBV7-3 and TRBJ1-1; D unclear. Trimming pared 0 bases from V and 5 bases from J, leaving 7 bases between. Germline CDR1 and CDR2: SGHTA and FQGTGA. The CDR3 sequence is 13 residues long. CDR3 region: CASSLTGRTEAFF. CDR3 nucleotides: TGTGCCAGCAGCTTAACAGGGAGGACTGAAGCTTTCTTT.

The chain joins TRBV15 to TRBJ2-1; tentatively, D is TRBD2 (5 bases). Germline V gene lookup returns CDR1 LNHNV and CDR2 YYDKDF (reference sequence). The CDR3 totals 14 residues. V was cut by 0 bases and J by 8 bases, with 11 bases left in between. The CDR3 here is CATSREVAADEQFF. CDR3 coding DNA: TGTGCCACCAGCAGAGAAGTAGCAGCGGATGAGCAGTTCTTC.

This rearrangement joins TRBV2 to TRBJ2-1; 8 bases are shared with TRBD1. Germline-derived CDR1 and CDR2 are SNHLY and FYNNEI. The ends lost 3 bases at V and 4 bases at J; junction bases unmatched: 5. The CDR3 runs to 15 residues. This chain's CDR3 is CASSDTGGYYNEQFF. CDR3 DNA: TGTGCCAGCAGTGACACAGGGGGATATTACAATGAGCAGTTCTTC. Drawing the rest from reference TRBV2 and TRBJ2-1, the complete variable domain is EPEVTQTPSHQVTQMGQEVILRCVPISNHLYFYWYRQILGQKVEFLVSFYNNEISEKSEIFDDQFSVERPDGSNFTLKIRSTKLEDSAMYFCASSDTGGYYNEQFFGPGTRLTVL.

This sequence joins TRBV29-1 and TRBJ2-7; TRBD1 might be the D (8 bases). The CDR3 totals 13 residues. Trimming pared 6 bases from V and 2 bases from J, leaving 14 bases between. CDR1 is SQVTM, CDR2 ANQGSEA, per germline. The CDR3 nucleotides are TGCAGCGTCTACAGGGGGGGGACCTACGAGCAGTACTTC. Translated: CSVYRGGTYEQYF.

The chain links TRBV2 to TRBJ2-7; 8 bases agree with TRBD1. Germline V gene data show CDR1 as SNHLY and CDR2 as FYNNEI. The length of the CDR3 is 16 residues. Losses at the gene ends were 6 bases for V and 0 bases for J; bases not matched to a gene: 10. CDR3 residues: CASRTPGQGFSYEQYF. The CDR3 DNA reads TGTGCCAGCAGGACACCTGGACAGGGCTTCTCCTACGAGCAGTACTTC.

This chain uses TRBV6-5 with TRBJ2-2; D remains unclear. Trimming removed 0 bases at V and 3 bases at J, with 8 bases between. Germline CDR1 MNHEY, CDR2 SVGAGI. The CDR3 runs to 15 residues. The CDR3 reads CASSYSNGHTGELFF. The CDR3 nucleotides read TGTGCCAGCAGTTACTCGAATGGCCACACCGGGGAGCTGTTTTTT.

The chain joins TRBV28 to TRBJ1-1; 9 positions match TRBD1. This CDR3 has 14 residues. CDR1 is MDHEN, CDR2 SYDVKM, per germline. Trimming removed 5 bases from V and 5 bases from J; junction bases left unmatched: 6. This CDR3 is CASSKSDRGTEAFF. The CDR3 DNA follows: TGTGCCAGCAGTAAGTCGGACAGGGGTACTGAAGCTTTCTTT. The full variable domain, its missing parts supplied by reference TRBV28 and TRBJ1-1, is DVKVTQSSRYLVKRTGEKVFLECVQDMDHENMFWYRQDPGLGLRLIYFSYDVKMKEKGDIPEGYSVSREKKERFSLILESASTNQTSMYLCASSKSDRGTEAFFGQGTRLTVV.

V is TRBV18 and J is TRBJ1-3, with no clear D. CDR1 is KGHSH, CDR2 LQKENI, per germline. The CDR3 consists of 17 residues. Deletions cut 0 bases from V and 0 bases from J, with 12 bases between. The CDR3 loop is CASSPPYATNSGNTIYF. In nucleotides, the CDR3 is TGTGCCAGCTCACCACCGTACGCAACTAACTCTGGAAACACCATATATTTT.

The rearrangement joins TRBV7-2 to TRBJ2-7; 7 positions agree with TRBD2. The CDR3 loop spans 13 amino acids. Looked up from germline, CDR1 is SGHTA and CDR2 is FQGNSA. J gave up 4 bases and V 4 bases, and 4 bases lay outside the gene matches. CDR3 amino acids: CASSSSGPYEQYF. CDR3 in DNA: TGTGCCAGCAGCTCTAGCGGACCTTACGAGCAGTACTTC.

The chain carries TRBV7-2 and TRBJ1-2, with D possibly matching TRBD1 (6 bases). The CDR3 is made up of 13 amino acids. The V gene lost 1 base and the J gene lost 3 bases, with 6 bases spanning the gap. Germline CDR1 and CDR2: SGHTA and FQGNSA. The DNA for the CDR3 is TGTGCCAGCAGCTTAGGACAGGACTATGGCTACACCTTC. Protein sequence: CASSLGQDYGYTF.

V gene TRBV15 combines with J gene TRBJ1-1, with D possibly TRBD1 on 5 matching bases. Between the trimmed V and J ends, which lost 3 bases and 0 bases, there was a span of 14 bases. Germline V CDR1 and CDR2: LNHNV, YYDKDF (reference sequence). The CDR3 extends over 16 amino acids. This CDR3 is CATSRGQGVMNTEAFF. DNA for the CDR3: TGTGCCACCAGCAGGGGGCAGGGTGTCATGAACACTGAAGCTTTCTTT. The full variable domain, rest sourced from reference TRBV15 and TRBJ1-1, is DAMVIQNPRYQVTQFGKPVTLSCSQTLNHNVMYWYQQKSSQAPKLLFHYYDKDFNNEADTPDNFQSRRPNTSFCFLDIRSPGLGDTAMYLCATSRGQGVMNTEAFFGQGTRLTVV.

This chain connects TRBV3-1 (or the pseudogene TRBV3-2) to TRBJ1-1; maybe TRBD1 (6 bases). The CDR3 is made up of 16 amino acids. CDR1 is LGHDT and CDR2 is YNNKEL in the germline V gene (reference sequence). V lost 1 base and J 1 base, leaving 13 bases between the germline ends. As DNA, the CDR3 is TGTGCCAGCAGCCAAGCTGGTGGGGGCGGGAACACTGAAGCTTTCTTT. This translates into CASSQAGGGGNTEAFF.